Below, 13 T cell receptor beta chains from the same sample are listed, as sequenced in a study of blood T cell repertoires in COVID-19. Clones were read by immunoSEQ multiplex PCR, and TCRdb kept only the in-frame ones, dropping some. Among under 300,000 clones listed, around 85% were seen once. The sequenced sample consisted of peripheral blood. These receptors originate from a woman in her seventies with acute or convalescent COVID-19.

This clone turned up a few times. The V and J genes are TRBV29-1 and TRBJ1-1; 8 nucleotides line up with TRBD1. Unmatched junction bases numbered 9, after V lost 4 bases and J lost 5 bases. The CDR3 length is 14 residues. Per germline, CDR1 SQVTM and CDR2 ANQGSEA. The CDR3 DNA reads as TGCAGCGTTGGGAAACAGGGGGGCCTGACTGAAGCTTTCTTT. Translating gives CSVGKQGGLTEAFF. The entire variable domain, with the rest obtained from reference TRBV29-1 and TRBJ1-1, is as follows: SAVISQKPSRDICQRGTSLTIQCQVDSQVTMMFWYRQQPGQSLTLIATANQGSEATYESGFVIDKFPISRPNLTFSTLTVSNMSPEDSSIYLCSVGKQGGLTEAFFGQGTRLTVV.

A few counts support this clone. This chain links TRBV9 with TRBJ1-6; D may be TRBD1 (5 bases). V was clipped by 4 bases and J by 1 base, with 15 bases between them. CDR1 SGDLS and CDR2 YYNGEE come from the germline V gene. The CDR3 runs to 17 residues. This chain's CDR3 is CASSSRPGGSYNSPLHF. The DNA for the CDR3 is TGTGCCAGCAGCTCCCGACCTGGGGGGTCCTATAATTCACCCCTCCACTTT.

The chain combines TRBV18 with TRBJ1-3; tentative D call: TRBD1 (5 bases). Trimming shortened V by 6 bases and J by 0 bases, and 15 bases separated the two germline ends. Germline V gene data show CDR1 as KGHSH and CDR2 as LQKENI. This CDR3 has 16 residues. The CDR3 spells CASSLSGENSGNTIYF. In nucleotides, the CDR3 is TGTGCCAGCTCCCTTTCGGGGGAGAACTCTGGAAACACCATATATTTT. The full variable domain, its missing parts supplied by reference TRBV18 and TRBJ1-3, is NAGVMQNPRHLVRRRGQEARLRCSPMKGHSHVYWYRQLPEEGLKFMVYLQKENIIDESGMPKERFSAEFPKEGPSILRIQQVVRGDSAAYFCASSLSGENSGNTIYFGEGSWLTVV.

The chain links TRBV14 to TRBJ2-2; D uncertain. V lost 5 bases and J lost 2, with 9 bases in between. The CDR3 contains 14 residues. Per germline, CDR1 SGHDN and CDR2 FVKESK. In nucleotides, the CDR3 is TGTGCCAGCAGCTCCCGACTCAACACCGGGGAGCTGTTTTTT. The encoded protein is CASSSRLNTGELFF.

The J gene is TRBJ2-3, the V gene TRBV15; D might be TRBD2 (5 bases). Germline CDR1 and CDR2: LNHNV and YYDKDF (reference sequence). Trimming removed 0 bases at V and 3 bases at J, with 13 bases between. The CDR3 has 16 residues. Here the CDR3 reads CATSRDPGVRTDTQYF. DNA of the CDR3: TGTGCCACCAGCAGAGATCCCGGGGTAAGGACAGATACGCAGTATTTT. Full variable domain (rest looked up from reference TRBV15 and TRBJ2-3): DAMVIQNPRYQVTQFGKPVTLSCSQTLNHNVMYWYQQKSSQAPKLLFHYYDKDFNNEADTPDNFQSRRPNTSFCFLDIRSPGLGDTAMYLCATSRDPGVRTDTQYFGPGTRLTVL.

This clone was seen once. This sequence joins TRBV4-1 and TRBJ2-3, with D possibly matching TRBD1 (6 bases). CDR1 and CDR2 (germline): MGHRA, YSYEKL. V gave up 0 bases and J gave up 0 bases, with 13 bases separating them. CDR3 length: 17 residues. The CDR3 DNA sequence: TGCGCCAGCAGCCAAGATACCAGGGGCGTGAGCACAGATACGCAGTATTTT. Protein sequence: CASSQDTRGVSTDTQYF.

CDR3: CASRSDRGSPWALHF. In DNA form, the CDR3 reads TGTGCCAGCAGATCCGACAGGGGCTCCCCTTGGGCCCTCCACTTT. The chain couples TRBV2 to TRBJ1-6, with TRBD1 matching over 8 bases. The CDR3 covers 15 residues. Per the germline V gene, CDR1 is SNHLY and CDR2 is FYNNEI. The V gene end was trimmed by 6 bases and the J gene end by 14 bases; junction bases not matched to a gene: 15.

This sequence joins TRBV6-5 and TRBJ2-1; 9 positions match TRBD1. Germline values: CDR1 MNHEY, CDR2 SVGAGI. The V gene end was trimmed by 7 bases and the J gene end by 2 bases; junction bases not matched to a gene: 6. This CDR3 contains 15 residues. The CDR3 region has the DNA TGTGCCAGCACGTCGACAGGGGGGACCTACAATGAGCAGTTCTTC. This codes for CASTSTGGTYNEQFF.

This chain uses TRBV7-9 with TRBJ2-7; D gene uncertain. Trimming stripped 5 bases from V and 4 bases from J, with 12 bases between. Germline V gene lookup returns CDR1 SEHNR and CDR2 FQNEAQ (reference sequence). This CDR3 is 13 amino acids long. CDR3 DNA sequence: TGTGCCAGCAGCCGCCTTGGGCCTTACGAGCAGTACTTC. Translated: CASSRLGPYEQYF.

V usage is TRBV6-1 and J usage is TRBJ2-5, with D possibly TRBD1 on 5 matching bases. The germline CDR1 and CDR2 sequences are MNHNS and SASEGT. The CDR3 spans 14 residues. Trimming left V 2 bases short and J 1 base short, with 8 bases between. The CDR3 DNA sequence: TGTGCCAGCAGTGAACTGACAGCCCAAGAGACCCAGTACTTC. Protein: CASSELTAQETQYF.

This chain links TRBV12-5 with TRBJ2-3; D is perhaps TRBD2 (7 bases). The length of the CDR3 is 17 residues. The V gene's germline CDR1 is LGHNT and CDR2 FRNRAP. Deletions cut 3 bases from V and 5 bases from J, with 21 bases between. The DNA of the CDR3 is TGTGCTAGTGGTTTCCGGGGGGCAGGAACCTCGGGAGATACGCAGTATTTT. This codes for CASGFRGAGTSGDTQYF.

The CDR3 spells CASSESGGGVQPQHF. CDR3 DNA sequence: TGCGCCAGCAGTGAGTCAGGAGGGGGCGTTCAGCCCCAGCATTTT. The V and J genes are TRBV10-2 and TRBJ1-5, with 7 positions matching TRBD1. Germline values: CDR1 WSHSY, CDR2 SAAADI. There are 15 residues in the CDR3. V trimming: 0 bases; J trimming: 6 bases; junction bases outside the gene matches: 5.

The V gene is TRBV2, the J gene TRBJ2-1; D call uncertain. Germline assignment: CDR1 SNHLY and CDR2 FYNNEI. V lost 7 bases and J lost 2, with 15 bases in between. CDR3 length: 15 residues. The CDR3 coding sequence is TGTGCCAGCAAGCGAGCGTGGAGTGCCTACAATGAGCAGTTCTTC. Translated: CASKRAWSAYNEQFF.